The sequence of this TCR beta chain was determined in a study of cytomegalovirus exposure and HLA in healthy donors. To note about this clone: Its antigen is still unknown.

CDR1 SGDLS and CDR2 YYNGEE come from the germline V gene. V shed 1 base and J 10 bases; nucleotides not matched to a gene: 8. There are 15 residues in the CDR3. Study findings and constraints: It was shown in a later analysis that HLA-associated TCR beta chains were more clonally expanded than other, equally common chains. A later analysis revealed that TCR association rates differed between HLA loci, peaking at DRB1 and bottoming out at HLA-C. An apparent linkage of common viral pathogens to several of the most significant clusters emerged in a later analysis.

The PCR had 60 Vbeta and 13 Jbeta primers. The protocol was immunoSEQ multiplex PCR, while the TCRdb copy is restricted to in-frame clones and leaves out a portion. The sample gives about 160,000 clones, around 64% of which show up once; more than 2.5% is in the top ten. The sequence came from a woman younger than 45 in good health and CMV-seronegative. This chain joins TRBV9 and TRBJ2-1, with 10 bases aligning to TRBD2. The sample comprised PBMCs. The DNA for the CDR3 is TGTGCCAGCAGCGTATCTAGCGGGAGTCTAGGGGAGCAGTTCTTC. It specifies CASSVSSGSLGEQFF.